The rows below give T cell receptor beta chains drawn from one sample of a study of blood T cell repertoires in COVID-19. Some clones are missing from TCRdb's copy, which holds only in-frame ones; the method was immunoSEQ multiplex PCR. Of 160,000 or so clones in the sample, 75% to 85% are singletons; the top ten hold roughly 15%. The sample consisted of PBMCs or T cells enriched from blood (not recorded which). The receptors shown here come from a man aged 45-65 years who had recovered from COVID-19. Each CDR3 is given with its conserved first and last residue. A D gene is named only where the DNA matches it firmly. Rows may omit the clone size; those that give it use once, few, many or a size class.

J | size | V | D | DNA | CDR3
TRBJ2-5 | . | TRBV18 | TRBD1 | TGTGCCAGCTCACCTTACGGGACAGGGGCCGAAGAGACCCAGTACTTC | CASSPYGTGAEETQYF
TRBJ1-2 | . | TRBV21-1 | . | TGTGCCAGCGCAAACAGGAAGCTATTTAACTATGGCTACACCTTC | CASANRKLFNYGYTF
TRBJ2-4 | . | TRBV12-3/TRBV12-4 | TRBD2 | TGTGCCAGCAGTTTAGGACTAGCAAGGGCTCAGTACTTC | CASSLGLARAQYF
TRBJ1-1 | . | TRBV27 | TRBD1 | TGTGCCAGCAGATACAATGCCGGGACAGGGGGTCGAGGTACTGAAGCTTTCTTT | CASRYNAGTGGRGTEAFF
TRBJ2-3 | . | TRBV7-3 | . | TGTGCCAGCAGCTCCCGGGGTGGAGGGTTGGTGTATTTT | CASSSRGGGLVYF
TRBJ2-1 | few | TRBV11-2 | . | TGTGCCAGCAGCTTAGGGCACAGGGTGAGGGTGTCCTACAATGAGCAGTTCTTC | CASSLGHRVRVSYNEQFF
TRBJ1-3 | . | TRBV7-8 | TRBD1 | TGTGCCAGCACCGAAGGGAGGGACAGGGAACACATCTCTGGAAACACCATATATTTT | CASTEGRDREHISGNTIYF
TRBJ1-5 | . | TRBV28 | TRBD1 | TGTGCCAGCAGCCCCGGGACAGGACTCAATCAGCCCCAGCATTTT | CASSPGTGLNQPQHF
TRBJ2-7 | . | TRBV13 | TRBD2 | TGTGCCAGCAGACGCGGCGGGGGGCCCCACGAGCAGTACTTC | CASRRGGGPHEQYF
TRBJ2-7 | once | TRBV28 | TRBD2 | TGTGCCAGCAGCCCGGGGGGTGGAACCTACTACGAGCAGTACTTC | CASSPGGGTYYEQYF
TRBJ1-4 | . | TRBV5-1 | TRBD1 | TGCGCCAGCAGCCAAGGACAGGCGGTCGAGATAGAAAAACTGTTTTTT | CASSQGQAVEIEKLFF
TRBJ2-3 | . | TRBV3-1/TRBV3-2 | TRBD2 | TGTGCCAGCAGCCAGAGAGCGGGGGGAAGCACAGATACGCAGTATTTT | CASSQRAGGSTDTQYF
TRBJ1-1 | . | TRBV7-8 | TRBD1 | TGTGCCAGCAGCTTAGAAACAGGGGGAAGGGAAACTGAAGCTTTCTTT | CASSLETGGRETEAFF
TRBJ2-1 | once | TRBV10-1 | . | TGCGCCAGCAGTACCCGGACGGGGGAGCAGTTCTTC | CASSTRTGEQFF
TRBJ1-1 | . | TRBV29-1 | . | TGCAGCGTAAACACCCGGCGGGACACTGAAGCTTTCTTT | CSVNTRRDTEAFF
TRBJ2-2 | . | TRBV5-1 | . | TGCGCCAGCAGCTTGGCCCGACTGAACACCGGGGAGCTGTTTTTT | CASSLARLNTGELFF
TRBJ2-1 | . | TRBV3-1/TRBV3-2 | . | TGTGCCAGCAGCTCAACAGCCCACAATGAGCAGTTCTTC | CASSSTAHNEQFF
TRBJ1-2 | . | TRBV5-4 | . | TGTGCCAGCAGCTTGAGACAGGCTGGCTACACCTTC | CASSLRQAGYTF
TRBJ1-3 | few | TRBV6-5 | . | TGTGCCAGCAGGTCGTGGGGGGACGGAAACACCATATATTTT | CASRSWGDGNTIYF
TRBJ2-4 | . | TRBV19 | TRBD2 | TGTGCCAGTAGTATAGATGGCGCGGGGGGGACCAAAAACATTCAGTACTTC | CASSIDGAGGTKNIQYF
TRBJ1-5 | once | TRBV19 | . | TGTGCCAGTAGCCTCACCGGACAGACGCACAATCAGCCCCAGCATTTT | CASSLTGQTHNQPQHF
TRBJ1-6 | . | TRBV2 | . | TGTGCCAGCAGTGATCAGGGGAAGCCACCCCCCCACTTT | CASSDQGKPPPHF
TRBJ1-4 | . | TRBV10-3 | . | TGTGCCATCAGTGAGTCTCCGGGTGTAGGTGAAAAACTGTTTTTT | CAISESPGVGEKLFF
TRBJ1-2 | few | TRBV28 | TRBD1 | TGTGCCAGCAGTTCGGACAGGGGGACGAGGGGCTACACCTTC | CASSSDRGTRGYTF
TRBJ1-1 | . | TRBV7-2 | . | TGTGCCAGCAGCTTGGGCCCAAGAAAAATGAACACTGAAGCTTTCTTT | CASSLGPRKMNTEAFF
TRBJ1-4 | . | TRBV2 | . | TGTGCCAGCACGGGGAGAACTAATGAAAAACTGTTTTTT | CASTGRTNEKLFF
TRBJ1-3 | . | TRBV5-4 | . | TGTGCCAGCACCCTCGACTTGACAGACTCTGGAAACACCATATATTTT | CASTLDLTDSGNTIYF
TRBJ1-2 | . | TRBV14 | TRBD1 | TGTGCCAGCAGCCGACAGGGATTCGCTAACTATGGCTACACCTTC | CASSRQGFANYGYTF
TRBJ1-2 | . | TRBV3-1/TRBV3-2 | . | TGTGCCAGCAGACAAGGGGTTGACAGGCTTAAAAATGGCTACACCTTC | CASRQGVDRLKNGYTF
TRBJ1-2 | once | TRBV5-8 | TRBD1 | TGTGCCAGCAGCTTGGAGACAGGGTTCTATGGCTACACCTTC | CASSLETGFYGYTF
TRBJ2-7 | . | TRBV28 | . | TGTGCCAGCAGGACCTTAGGGGGGGCCCACGAGCAGTACTTC | CASRTLGGAHEQYF
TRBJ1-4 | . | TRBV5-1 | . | TGCGCCAGCAGCATAACATCGCGGGGGGTCGAACTGTTTTTT | CASSITSRGVELFF
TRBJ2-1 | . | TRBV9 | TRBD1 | TGTGCCAGCAGCGCCCAAGGGACAGGTCGAAACAATGAGCAGTTCTTC | CASSAQGTGRNNEQFF
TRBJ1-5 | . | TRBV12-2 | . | TGTGCAAGTCGCCATACGGACAGGGGACGTTGTCAGCCCCAGCATTTT | CASRHTDRGRCQPQHF
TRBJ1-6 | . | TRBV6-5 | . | TGTGCCAGCTCGCAGGGGTATAAGTCTAATTCACCCCTCCACTTT | CASSQGYKSNSPLHF
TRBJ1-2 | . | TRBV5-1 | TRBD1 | TGCGCCAGCAGCTCCTCAAAGGGACAGGGGTTATACGGCTACACCTTC | CASSSSKGQGLYGYTF
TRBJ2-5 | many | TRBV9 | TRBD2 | TGTGCCAGCTCCTCCCGGACTAGCGGGGGGGTAGAGACCCAGTACTTC | CASSSRTSGGVETQYF
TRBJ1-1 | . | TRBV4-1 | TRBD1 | TGCGCCAGCAGCCAAGGTCAGGTGGGACAGGCCCGGGGGACTGAAGCTTTCTTT | CASSQGQVGQARGTEAFF
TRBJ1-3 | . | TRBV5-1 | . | TGCGCCAGCAGCACAGGACAGCTCTCTGGAAACACCATATATTTT | CASSTGQLSGNTIYF
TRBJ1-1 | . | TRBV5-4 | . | TGTGCCAGCAGCTGGGGGGGACAAATGAACACTGAAGCTTTCTTT | CASSWGGQMNTEAFF
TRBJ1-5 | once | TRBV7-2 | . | TGTGCCAGCAACCGGGAAGGAGGGAGGCCCCAGCATTTT | CASNREGGRPQHF
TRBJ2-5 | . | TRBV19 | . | TGTGCCAGTAGTCTTACACTATACCAAGAGACCCAGTACTTC | CASSLTLYQETQYF
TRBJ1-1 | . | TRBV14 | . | TGTGCCAGCAGCCAGGAGCAGGGGCGGATGAACACTGAAGCTTTCTTT | CASSQEQGRMNTEAFF
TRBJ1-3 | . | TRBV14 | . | TGTGCCAGCAGCCAGCGGGGTTCTGGAAACACCATATATTTT | CASSQRGSGNTIYF
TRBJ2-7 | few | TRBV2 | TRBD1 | TGTGCCAGCATCCCACTTGGGACAGGGGGCGAGGAAAGTTCCTACGAGCAGTACTTC | CASIPLGTGGEESSYEQYF
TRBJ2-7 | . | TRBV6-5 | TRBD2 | TGTGCCAGCAGGGATAGCGGGATATCGTACGAGCAGTACTTC | CASRDSGISYEQYF
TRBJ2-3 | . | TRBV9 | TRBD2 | TGTGCCAGCAGCCTCAGACTAGCGGGGGCCACAGATACGCAGTATTTT | CASSLRLAGATDTQYF
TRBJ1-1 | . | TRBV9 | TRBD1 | TGTGCCAGCAGCGCAACCGGGACAGGGGGTGAAGCTTTCTTT | CASSATGTGGEAFF
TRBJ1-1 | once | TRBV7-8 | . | TGTGCCAGTCTCGCGGGCTGGAAGAACACTGAAGCTTTCTTT | CASLAGWKNTEAFF
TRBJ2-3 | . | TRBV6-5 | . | TGTGCCAGCGGGCGGGATCGCACAGATACGCAGTATTTT | CASGRDRTDTQYF
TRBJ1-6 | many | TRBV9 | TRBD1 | TGTGCCAGCAGCCGTTCGGGACAGGATAATTCACCCCTCCACTTT | CASSRSGQDNSPLHF
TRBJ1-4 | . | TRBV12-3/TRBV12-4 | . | TGTGCCAGCAGTTTCATGAATGAAAAACTGTTTTTT | CASSFMNEKLFF
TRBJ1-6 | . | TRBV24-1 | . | TGTGCCACCAGTGATTCACCTTGGGCCAGCCTGGATTATAATTCACCCCTCCACTTT | CATSDSPWASLDYNSPLHF
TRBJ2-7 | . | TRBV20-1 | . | TGCAGTGCTGCTCGCGCCTACGAGCAGTACTTC | CSAARAYEQYF